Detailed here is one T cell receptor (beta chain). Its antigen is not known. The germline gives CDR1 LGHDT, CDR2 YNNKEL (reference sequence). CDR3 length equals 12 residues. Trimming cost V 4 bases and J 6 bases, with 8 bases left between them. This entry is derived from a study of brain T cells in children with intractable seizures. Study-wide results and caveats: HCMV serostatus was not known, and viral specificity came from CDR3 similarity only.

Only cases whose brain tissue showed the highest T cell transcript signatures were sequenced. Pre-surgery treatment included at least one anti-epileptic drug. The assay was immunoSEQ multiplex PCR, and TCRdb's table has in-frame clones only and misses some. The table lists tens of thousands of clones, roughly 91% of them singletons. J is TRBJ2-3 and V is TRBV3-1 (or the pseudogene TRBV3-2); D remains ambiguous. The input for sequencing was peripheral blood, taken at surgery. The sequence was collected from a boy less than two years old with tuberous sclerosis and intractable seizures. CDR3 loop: CASSPPGDTQYF. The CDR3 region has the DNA TGTGCCAGCAGCCCCCCTGGGGATACGCAGTATTTT.